Following are 29 T cell receptor beta chains from one sample sequenced in a study of cytomegalovirus exposure and HLA in healthy donors. PCR involved 60 Vbeta and 13 Jbeta primers. Assay used: immunoSEQ multiplex PCR; TCRdb lists only in-frame clones, some missing. The sample includes a few hundred thousand clones, roughly 80% of them seen just once. The material sequenced was PBMCs. Receptors were obtained from a man aged 30 to 39 in good health and CMV-seronegative.

This sequence joins TRBV28 and TRBJ2-4; 8 nucleotides agree with TRBD1. The germline V gene encodes CDR1 MDHEN and CDR2 SYDVKM. The CDR3 is made up of 16 amino acids. V lost 2 bases and J lost 1; bases outside the gene matches: 4. The CDR3 DNA reads TGTGCCAGCAGTTTAAGGACAGGGATTGCCAAAAACATTCAGTACTTC. Its translation is CASSLRTGIAKNIQYF.

The rearrangement joins TRBV5-1 to TRBJ1-1; 7 bases are a match to TRBD1. The CDR3 has 15 amino acids. In germline, CDR1 is SGHRS, CDR2 YFSETQ. The V segment lost 4 bases and the J segment 1 base; nucleotides outside the gene matches: 7. The CDR3 spells CASSRWDRQNTEAFF. The CDR3, as DNA: TGCGCCAGCAGCCGATGGGACAGACAGAACACTGAAGCTTTCTTT.

J is TRBJ1-1 and V is TRBV4-1; TRBD1 agrees at 8 bases. V trimming: 1 base; J trimming: 6 bases; junction bases outside the gene matches: 7. The CDR3 length is 15 residues. Germline V gives CDR1 MGHRA, CDR2 YSYEKL. CDR3 bases: TGCGCCAGCAGCCAAGCCGACAGGGGAATAGCTGAAGCTTTCTTT. Protein sequence: CASSQADRGIAEAFF.

The CDR3 DNA is TGTGCCAGCAGCCAAGGTAGCGGGGGGTACAATGAGCAGTTCTTC. Translating gives CASSQGSGGYNEQFF. The V call is TRBV4-2, the J call TRBJ2-1; 10 positions match TRBD2. Looked up from germline, CDR1 is LGHNA and CDR2 is YNFKEQ. The V segment lost 1 base and the J segment 4 bases; nucleotides outside the gene matches: 1. The CDR3 has 15 amino acids.

This chain joins TRBV9 and TRBJ2-1; weak D call: TRBD2 (5 bases). The V gene's germline CDR1 is SGDLS and CDR2 YYNGEE. This CDR3 has 17 amino acids. Trimming cost V 1 base and J 9 bases, with 23 bases left between them. CDR3 region: CASSVFTASTVGVEQFF. The CDR3 region has the DNA TGTGCCAGCAGCGTATTTACGGCGTCTACCGTCGGGGTTGAGCAGTTCTTC.

The chain joins TRBV4-2 to TRBJ2-5; D possibly corresponds to TRBD2 (6 bases). The germline V and J ends were trimmed by 2 bases and 5 bases, with 9 bases remaining between them. Per germline, CDR1 LGHNA and CDR2 YNFKEQ. This CDR3 spans 13 amino acids. CDR3 DNA sequence: TGTGCCAGCAGCCAATCTGGGGGGGAGACCCAGTACTTC. Translated: CASSQSGGETQYF.

This chain joins TRBV7-2 and TRBJ2-5, with 7 bases aligning to TRBD2. CDR1 and CDR2 from the germline V gene are SGHTA and FQGNSA. Trimming at V came to 3 bases and at J to 1 base, leaving 5 bases not matched to a gene. The CDR3 has 15 amino acids. The CDR3 coding sequence is TGTGCCAGCAGCTTGGGCCGGGGGGTCCAAGAGACCCAGTACTTC. It codes for CASSLGRGVQETQYF.

V and J are TRBV29-1 and TRBJ2-7, with D possibly being TRBD2 (6 bases). CDR1 and CDR2 from the germline V gene are SQVTM and ANQGSEA. V was shortened by 7 bases and J by 0 bases, with 19 bases between the two germline ends. This CDR3 has 15 residues. The CDR3 DNA is TGCAGCGCCACCTTGGGCGGGGCGAGCTCCTACGAGCAGTACTTC. Protein product: CSATLGGASSYEQYF.

The chain uses TRBV6-5 and TRBJ2-2, with TRBD1 matching over 7 bases. Unmatched junction bases numbered 8, after V lost 7 bases and J lost 3 bases. This CDR3 is 15 amino acids long. In germline, CDR1 is MNHEY, CDR2 SVGAGI. CDR3 nucleotides: TGTGCCAGCACCTGGGGACAGCAGGACACCGGGGAGCTGTTTTTT. This sequence encodes CASTWGQQDTGELFF.

V is TRBV7-2 and J is TRBJ1-2, with TRBD1 matching 7 bases. The V gene end was trimmed by 5 bases and the J gene end by 0 bases; junction bases not matched to a gene: 9. CDR1 and CDR2 (germline): SGHTA, FQGNSA. The CDR3 consists of 16 residues. The chain's CDR3 is CASSHTGTASNYGYTF. CDR3 DNA sequence: TGTGCCAGCAGCCATACCGGGACAGCCTCTAACTATGGCTACACCTTC.

This chain links TRBV6-6 with TRBJ1-6; the match to TRBD1 covers 8 bases. The CDR3 consists of 13 residues. Germline V gene sequence: CDR1 MNHNY, CDR2 SVGAGI (reference sequence). V trimming: 8 bases; J trimming: 10 bases; junction bases outside the gene matches: 7. CDR3 amino acids: CASGQGHYSPLHF. CDR3 DNA: TGTGCCAGCGGACAGGGTCATTACTCACCCCTCCACTTT.

This sequence joins TRBV6-6 and TRBJ2-5; TRBD2 matches at 8 bases. Germline CDR1 reads MNHNY; CDR2 reads SVGAGI (reference sequence). The CDR3 is 16 residues long. The junction had 5 bases not matched to a gene; V was cut back by 2 bases and J by 0 bases. The DNA for the CDR3 is TGTGCCAGCAGTTACGGGGTAGCGGGGAACCAAGAGACCCAGTACTTC. The encoded protein is CASSYGVAGNQETQYF.

The V and J genes are TRBV7-3 and TRBJ2-1, with 13 positions matching TRBD2. This CDR3 is 15 amino acids long. After removal of 5 bases from V and 6 bases from J, the junction contained 4 bases not matched to a gene. Germline loops: CDR1 SGHTA, CDR2 FQGTGA. The CDR3 bases are TGTGCCAGCAGCCTGGGACTAGCGGGATCCAATGAGCAGTTCTTC. Translation: CASSLGLAGSNEQFF.

The rearrangement joins TRBV9 to TRBJ2-5; D might be TRBD2 (5 bases). The ends were cut back, 4 bases at V and 4 bases at J, with 11 bases in the middle. Germline loops: CDR1 SGDLS, CDR2 YYNGEE. The CDR3 has 13 amino acids. The CDR3 reads CASSISAGETQYF. CDR3 bases: TGTGCCAGCAGCATTAGCGCGGGAGAGACCCAGTACTTC.

This sequence joins TRBV28 and TRBJ1-5; D is uncertain. This CDR3 is 11 amino acids long. Germline lookup yields CDR1 MDHEN and CDR2 SYDVKM. Between the trimmed V and J ends, which lost 7 bases and 7 bases, there was a span of 8 bases. CDR3 loop: CASTQWQPQHF. CDR3 bases: TGTGCCAGCACTCAGTGGCAGCCCCAGCATTTT.

The CDR3 spells CASTERGTQYF. For the CDR3, the DNA is TGTGCCAGCACGGAGCGGGGGACCCAGTACTTC. The rearrangement joins TRBV6-6 to TRBJ2-5, with TRBD2 matching over 7 bases. CDR1 is MNHNY and CDR2 is SVGAGI in the germline V gene (reference sequence). Trimming cost V 7 bases and J 7 bases; bases outside gene matches: 3. This CDR3 has 11 amino acids.

The V gene is TRBV11-2, the J gene TRBJ1-2; the match to TRBD1 covers 9 bases. The length of the CDR3 is 14 residues. Germline-derived CDR1 and CDR2 are SGHAT and FQNNGV. V lost 3 bases, J lost 4 bases, and 3 bases stayed unmatched. CDR3 region: CASSLTGGSYGYTF. The CDR3 DNA is TGTGCCAGCAGCTTGACAGGGGGTAGCTATGGCTACACCTTC.

The chain combines TRBV29-1 with TRBJ2-1; 9 bases agree with TRBD2. Trimming took 4 bases from V and 15 from J; bases not matched to a gene: 16. The CDR3 is 14 amino acids. Germline CDR1 SQVTM, CDR2 ANQGSEA. The CDR3: CSVGTSGGLERSFF. The CDR3 DNA sequence: TGCAGCGTTGGGACAAGCGGGGGGTTGGAAAGGTCGTTCTTC.

In nucleotides, the CDR3 is TGTGCCACCACCCCTCGGGGGGGGGCATTTGGGGAGCAGTTCTTC. Its translation is CATTPRGGAFGEQFF. This chain connects TRBV15 to TRBJ2-1, with 8 positions matching TRBD2. This CDR3 is 15 amino acids long. Germline V gene data show CDR1 as LNHNV and CDR2 as YYDKDF (reference sequence). The V and J ends lost 7 bases and 10 bases, in that order; junction bases with no gene match: 15.

The chain links TRBV2 to TRBJ1-4; D perhaps matches TRBD1 (6 bases). The ends were cut back, 7 bases at V and 6 bases at J, with 18 bases in the middle. This CDR3 is built from 15 residues. Germline assignment: CDR1 SNHLY and CDR2 FYNNEI. CDR3 residues: CASNHGGGRDEKLFF. The CDR3 coding sequence is TGTGCCAGCAACCATGGGGGGGGGCGGGATGAAAAACTGTTTTTT.

The V gene is TRBV5-4, the J gene TRBJ2-7; 9 bases are shared with TRBD2. V lost 5 bases and J lost 1; bases outside the gene matches: 19. Per the germline V gene, CDR1 is SGHNT and CDR2 is YYREEE (reference sequence). The CDR3 covers 19 residues. DNA for the CDR3: TGTGCCAGCAGTCTGCAGGGGCGGGGGGGTGTGTGGCGATCCTACGAGCAGTACTTC. Protein: CASSLQGRGGVWRSYEQYF.

The rearrangement links TRBV18 to TRBJ1-4, with D possibly being TRBD1 (6 bases). The CDR3 runs to 15 residues. V was trimmed by 4 bases and J by 0 bases, leaving 9 bases between them. The germline gives CDR1 KGHSH, CDR2 LQKENI. The CDR3 region has the DNA TGTGCCAGCTCACTCGGACAGACAACTAATGAAAAACTGTTTTTT. Translation: CASSLGQTTNEKLFF. The full variable domain, with the rest looked up from reference TRBV18 and TRBJ1-4, is NAGVMQNPRHLVRRRGQEARLRCSPMKGHSHVYWYRQLPEEGLKFMVYLQKENIIDESGMPKERFSAEFPKEGPSILRIQQVVRGDSAAYFCASSLGQTTNEKLFFGSGTQLSVL.

The J gene is TRBJ1-4, the V gene TRBV5-1, with D hard to call. The V gene lost 4 bases and the J gene lost 6 bases, with 13 bases spanning the gap. Germline V CDR1 and CDR2: SGHRS, YFSETQ. The CDR3 contains 14 residues. The CDR3 DNA is TGCGCCAGCAGCGGCACCGGAGGTTATGAAAAACTGTTTTTT. Its translation: CASSGTGGYEKLFF.

DNA for the CDR3: TGTGCCAGCAGACCCACAGGGCAGGGCTATGGCTACACCTTC. It encodes CASRPTGQGYGYTF. The chain joins TRBV5-4 to TRBJ1-2, with D possibly being TRBD1 (6 bases). Germline V gene sequence: CDR1 SGHNT, CDR2 YYREEE (reference sequence). CDR3 size: 14 residues. Trimming pared 5 bases from V and 4 bases from J, leaving 15 bases between. Full variable domain (outside the CDR3, taken from reference TRBV5-4 and TRBJ1-2): ETGVTQSPTHLIKTRGQQVTLRCSSQSGHNTVSWYQQALGQGPQFIFQYYREEENGRGNFPPRFSGLQFPNYSSELNVNALELDDSALYLCASRPTGQGYGYTFGSGTRLTVV.

The chain has TRBV19 and TRBJ2-5; D possibly corresponds to TRBD2 (7 bases). Looked up from germline, CDR1 is LNHDA and CDR2 is SQIVND (reference sequence). The ends were cut back, 8 bases at V and 4 bases at J, with 17 bases in the middle. The CDR3 consists of 14 residues. CDR3 sequence (DNA): TGTGCCAGTTCCAAGGGGGGGCGACTAGAGACCCAGTACTTC. Its translation: CASSKGGRLETQYF.

V usage is TRBV5-4 and J usage is TRBJ2-7; 7 nucleotides match TRBD1. The germline V gene encodes CDR1 SGHNT and CDR2 YYREEE (reference sequence). This CDR3 has 16 residues. V was clipped by 0 bases and J by 0 bases; unmatched bases: 6. Here the CDR3 DNA reads TGTGCCAGCAGCTTGGGGGGGACAGTTAGCTCCTACGAGCAGTACTTC. Translated, it gives CASSLGGTVSSYEQYF. Complete variable domain (other parts from reference TRBV5-4 and TRBJ2-7): ETGVTQSPTHLIKTRGQQVTLRCSSQSGHNTVSWYQQALGQGPQFIFQYYREEENGRGNFPPRFSGLQFPNYSSELNVNALELDDSALYLCASSLGGTVSSYEQYFGPGTRLTVT.

The V and J genes are TRBV13 and TRBJ1-5; D is undetermined. V was cut by 0 bases and J by 5 bases, with 8 bases left in between. Germline V CDR1 and CDR2: PRHDT, FYEKMQ (reference sequence). This CDR3 contains 14 residues. Here the CDR3 DNA reads TGTGCCAGCAGCTTAGGGACACAGCATCAGCCCCAGCATTTT. Protein sequence: CASSLGTQHQPQHF. The variable domain in full, with the rest retrieved from reference TRBV13 and TRBJ1-5, is AAGVIQSPRHLIKEKRETATLKCYPIPRHDTVYWYQQGPGQDPQFLISFYEKMQSDKGSIPDRFSAQQFSDYHSELNMSSLELGDSALYFCASSLGTQHQPQHFGDGTRLSIL.

This chain joins TRBV4-2 and TRBJ2-2; D is uncertain. Trimming left V 0 bases short and J 0 bases short, with 23 bases between. This CDR3 has 21 amino acids. The germline V gene encodes CDR1 LGHNA and CDR2 YNFKEQ. The DNA of the CDR3 is TGTGCCAGCAGCCAAGATCGTTGGGTGGAAATTTTAGCCTCGAACACCGGGGAGCTGTTTTTT. Residues: CASSQDRWVEILASNTGELFF.

This chain uses TRBV19 with TRBJ1-2, with D perhaps matching TRBD1 (5 bases). CDR1 is LNHDA, CDR2 SQIVND, per germline (reference sequence). V was shortened by 4 bases and J by 7 bases, with 10 bases between the two germline ends. This CDR3 has 12 amino acids. In DNA, the CDR3 is TGTGCCAGTAGTACGGGGGGTAGTGGCTACACCTTC. Its protein product is CASSTGGSGYTF.